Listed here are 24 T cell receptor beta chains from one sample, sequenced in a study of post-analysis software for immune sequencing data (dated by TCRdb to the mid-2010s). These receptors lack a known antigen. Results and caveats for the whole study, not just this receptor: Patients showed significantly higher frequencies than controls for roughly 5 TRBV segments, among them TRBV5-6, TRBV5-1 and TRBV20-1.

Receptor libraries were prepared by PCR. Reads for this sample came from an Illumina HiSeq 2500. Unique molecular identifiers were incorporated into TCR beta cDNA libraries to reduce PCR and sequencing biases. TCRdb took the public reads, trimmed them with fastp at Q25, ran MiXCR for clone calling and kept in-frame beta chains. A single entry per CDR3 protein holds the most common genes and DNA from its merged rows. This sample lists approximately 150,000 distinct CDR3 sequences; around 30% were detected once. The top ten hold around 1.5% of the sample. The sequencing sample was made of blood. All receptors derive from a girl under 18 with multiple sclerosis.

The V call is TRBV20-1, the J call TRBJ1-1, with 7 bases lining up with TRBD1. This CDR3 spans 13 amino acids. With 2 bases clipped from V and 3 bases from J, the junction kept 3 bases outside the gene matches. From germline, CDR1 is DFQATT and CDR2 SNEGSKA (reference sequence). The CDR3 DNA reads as TGCAGTGCTAGACAGGGGGAGTACACTGAAGCTTTCTTT. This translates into CSARQGEYTEAFF.

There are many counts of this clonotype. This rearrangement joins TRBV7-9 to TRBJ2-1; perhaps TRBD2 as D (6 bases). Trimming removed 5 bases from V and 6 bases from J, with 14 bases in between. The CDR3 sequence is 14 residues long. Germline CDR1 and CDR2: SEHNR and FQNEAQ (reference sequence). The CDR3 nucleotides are TGTGCCAGCAGCGGAGGGACTCACGGCAATGAGCAGTTCTTC. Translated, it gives CASSGGTHGNEQFF. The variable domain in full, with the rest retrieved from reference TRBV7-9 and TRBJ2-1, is DTGVSQNPRHKITKRGQNVTFRCDPISEHNRLYWYRQTLGQGPEFLTYFQNEAQLEKSRLLSDRFSAERPKGSFSTLEIQRTEQGDSAMYLCASSGGTHGNEQFFGPGTRLTVL.

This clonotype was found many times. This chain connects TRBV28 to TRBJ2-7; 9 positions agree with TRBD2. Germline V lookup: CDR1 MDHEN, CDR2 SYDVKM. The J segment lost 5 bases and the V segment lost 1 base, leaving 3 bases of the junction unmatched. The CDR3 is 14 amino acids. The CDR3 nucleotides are TGTGCCAGCAGTTTATACCAGCGGGAGGACGAGCAGTACTTC. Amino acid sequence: CASSLYQREDEQYF. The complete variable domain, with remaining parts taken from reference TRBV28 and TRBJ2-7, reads DVKVTQSSRYLVKRTGEKVFLECVQDMDHENMFWYRQDPGLGLRLIYFSYDVKMKEKGDIPEGYSVSREKKERFSLILESASTNQTSMYLCASSLYQREDEQYFGPGTRLTVT.

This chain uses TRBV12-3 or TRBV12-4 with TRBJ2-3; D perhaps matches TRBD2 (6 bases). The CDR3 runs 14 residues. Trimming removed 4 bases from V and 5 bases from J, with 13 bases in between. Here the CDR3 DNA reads TGTGCCAGCAGTTCGGGACTGGGAGGAGATACGCAGTATTTT. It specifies CASSSGLGGDTQYF.

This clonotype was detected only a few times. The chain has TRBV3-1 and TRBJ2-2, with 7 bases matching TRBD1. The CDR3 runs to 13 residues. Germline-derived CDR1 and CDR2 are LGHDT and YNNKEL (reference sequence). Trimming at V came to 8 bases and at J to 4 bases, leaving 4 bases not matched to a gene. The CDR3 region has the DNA TGTGCCAGCCAGACAGGGATCACCGGGGAGCTGTTTTTT. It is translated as CASQTGITGELFF.

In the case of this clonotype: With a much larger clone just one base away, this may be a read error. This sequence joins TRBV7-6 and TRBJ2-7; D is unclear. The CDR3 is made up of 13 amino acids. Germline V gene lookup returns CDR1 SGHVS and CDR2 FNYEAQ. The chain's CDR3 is CANSLEESYEQYF. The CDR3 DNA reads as TGTGCCAACAGCTTAGAGGAATCCTACGAGCAGTACTTC.

The CDR3 reads CSVSLAGQTYF. The CDR3 DNA reads TGCAGCGTTAGCCTAGCGGGTCAAACGTATTTT. This rearrangement joins TRBV29-1 to TRBJ2-3; 8 bases are a match to TRBD2. The CDR3 length is 11 residues. J was trimmed by 14 bases and V by 5 bases; bases with no gene match: 9. From germline, CDR1 is SQVTM and CDR2 ANQGSEA.

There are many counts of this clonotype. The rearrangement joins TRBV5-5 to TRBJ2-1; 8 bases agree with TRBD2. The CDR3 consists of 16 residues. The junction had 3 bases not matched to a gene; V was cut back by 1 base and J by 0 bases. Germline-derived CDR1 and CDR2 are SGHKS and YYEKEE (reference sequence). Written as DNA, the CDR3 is TGTGCCAGCAGCTTGACTAGCGGAAGCTCCTACAATGAGCAGTTCTTC. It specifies CASSLTSGSSYNEQFF.

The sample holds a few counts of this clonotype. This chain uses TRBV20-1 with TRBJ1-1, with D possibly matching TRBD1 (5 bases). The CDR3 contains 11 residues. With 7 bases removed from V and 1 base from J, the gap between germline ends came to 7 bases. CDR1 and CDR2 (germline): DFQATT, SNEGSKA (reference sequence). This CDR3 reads CSGRGNTEAFF. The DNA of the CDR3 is TGCAGTGGGAGGGGGAACACTGAAGCTTTCTTT.

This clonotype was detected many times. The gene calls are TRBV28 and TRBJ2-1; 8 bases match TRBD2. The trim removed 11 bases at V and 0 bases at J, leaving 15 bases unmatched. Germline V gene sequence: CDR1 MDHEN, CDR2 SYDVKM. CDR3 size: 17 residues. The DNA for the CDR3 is TGTGCCGCACACCCCCTTTTACTAGCGGACTCCTACAATGAGCAGTTCTTC. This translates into CAAHPLLLADSYNEQFF.

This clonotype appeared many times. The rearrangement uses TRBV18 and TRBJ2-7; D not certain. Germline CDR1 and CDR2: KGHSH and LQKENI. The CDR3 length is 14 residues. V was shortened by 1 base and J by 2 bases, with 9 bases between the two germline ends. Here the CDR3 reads CASSPRGTTYEQYF. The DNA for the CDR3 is TGTGCCAGCTCACCACGTGGCACTACCTACGAGCAGTACTTC.

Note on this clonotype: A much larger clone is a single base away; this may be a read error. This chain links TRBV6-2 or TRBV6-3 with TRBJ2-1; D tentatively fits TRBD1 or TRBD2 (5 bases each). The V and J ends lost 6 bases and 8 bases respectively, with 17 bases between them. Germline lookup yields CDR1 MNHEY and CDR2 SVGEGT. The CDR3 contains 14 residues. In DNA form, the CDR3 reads TGTGCCAGCAGGGCCGGGGCTTACCGCGATGAGCAGTTCTTC. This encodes CASRAGAYRDEQFF.

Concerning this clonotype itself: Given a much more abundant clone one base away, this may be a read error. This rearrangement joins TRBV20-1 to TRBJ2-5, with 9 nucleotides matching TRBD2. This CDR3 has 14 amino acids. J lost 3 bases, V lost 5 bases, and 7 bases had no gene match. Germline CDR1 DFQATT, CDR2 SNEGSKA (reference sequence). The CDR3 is CSALLAGSKETQYF. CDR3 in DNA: TGCAGTGCTCTACTAGCGGGTAGCAAAGAGACCCAGTACTTC.

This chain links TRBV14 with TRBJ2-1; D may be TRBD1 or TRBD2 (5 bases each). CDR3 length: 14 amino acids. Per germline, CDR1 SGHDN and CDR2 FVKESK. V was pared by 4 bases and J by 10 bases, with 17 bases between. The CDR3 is CASSRPGPRREQFF. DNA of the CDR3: TGTGCCAGCAGCCGCCCGGGACCCCGCAGGGAGCAGTTCTTC.

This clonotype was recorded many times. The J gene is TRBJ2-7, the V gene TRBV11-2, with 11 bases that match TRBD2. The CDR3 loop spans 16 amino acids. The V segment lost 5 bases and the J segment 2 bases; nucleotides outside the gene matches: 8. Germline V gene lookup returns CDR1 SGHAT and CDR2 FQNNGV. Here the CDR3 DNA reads TGTGCCAGCAGCCATATACAGGGACTAGCGGCCTACGAGCAGTACTTC. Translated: CASSHIQGLAAYEQYF.

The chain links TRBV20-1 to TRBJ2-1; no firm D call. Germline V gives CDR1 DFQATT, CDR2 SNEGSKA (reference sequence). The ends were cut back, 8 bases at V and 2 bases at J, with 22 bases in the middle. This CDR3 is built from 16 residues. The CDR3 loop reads CSWSLSRKSPYNEQFF. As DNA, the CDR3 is TGCAGTTGGTCTCTCTCTAGAAAGAGCCCCTACAATGAGCAGTTCTTC.

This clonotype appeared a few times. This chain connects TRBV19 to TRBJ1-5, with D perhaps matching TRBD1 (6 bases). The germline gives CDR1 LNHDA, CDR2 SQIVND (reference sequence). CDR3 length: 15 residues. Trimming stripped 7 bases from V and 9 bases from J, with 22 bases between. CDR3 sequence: CASTHVTGPMGPQHF. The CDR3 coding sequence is TGTGCCAGTACCCACGTGACAGGTCCTATGGGGCCCCAGCATTTT.

The CDR3 region is CASSNGADTGELFF. DNA for the CDR3: TGTGCCAGCAGCAACGGAGCGGACACCGGGGAGCTGTTTTTT. The rearrangement links TRBV5-5 to TRBJ2-2; tentative D call: TRBD2 (5 bases). Trimming pared 4 bases from V and 3 bases from J, leaving 10 bases between. The CDR3 sequence is 14 residues long. The V gene's germline CDR1 is SGHKS and CDR2 YYEKEE (reference sequence).

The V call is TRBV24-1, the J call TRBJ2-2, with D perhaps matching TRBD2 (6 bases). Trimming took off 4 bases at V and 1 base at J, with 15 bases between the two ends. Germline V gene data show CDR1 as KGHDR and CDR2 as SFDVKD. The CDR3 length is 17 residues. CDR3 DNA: TGTGCCACCAGTGACCCAACCGGGACTCAGAACACCGGGGAGCTGTTTTTT. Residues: CATSDPTGTQNTGELFF.

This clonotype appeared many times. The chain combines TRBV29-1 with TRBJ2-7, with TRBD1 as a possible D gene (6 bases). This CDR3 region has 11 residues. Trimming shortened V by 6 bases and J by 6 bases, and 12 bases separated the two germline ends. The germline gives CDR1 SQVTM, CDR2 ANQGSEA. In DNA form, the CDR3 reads TGCAGCGTAGTTACAGGGCTCGAGCAGTACTTC. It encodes CSVVTGLEQYF.

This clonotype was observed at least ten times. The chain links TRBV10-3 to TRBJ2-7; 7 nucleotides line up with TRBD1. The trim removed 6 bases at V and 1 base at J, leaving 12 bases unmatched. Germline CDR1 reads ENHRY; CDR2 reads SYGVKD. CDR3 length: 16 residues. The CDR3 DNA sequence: TGTGCCATCAGGGACCCCGGGACAGTCGGTTCCTACGAGCAGTACTTC. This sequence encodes CAIRDPGTVGSYEQYF.

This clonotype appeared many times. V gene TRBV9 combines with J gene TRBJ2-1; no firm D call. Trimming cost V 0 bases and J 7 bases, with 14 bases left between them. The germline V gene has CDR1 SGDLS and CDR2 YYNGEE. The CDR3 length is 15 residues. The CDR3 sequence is CASSVARSPGNEQFF. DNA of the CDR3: TGTGCCAGCAGCGTAGCTCGGAGTCCCGGTAATGAGCAGTTCTTC.

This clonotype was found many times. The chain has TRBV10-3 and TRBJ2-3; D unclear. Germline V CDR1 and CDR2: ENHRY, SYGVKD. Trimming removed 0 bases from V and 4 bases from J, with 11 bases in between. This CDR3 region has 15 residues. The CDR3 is CAISESMLRPDTQYF. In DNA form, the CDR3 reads TGTGCCATCAGTGAGTCGATGTTGCGCCCAGATACGCAGTATTTT.

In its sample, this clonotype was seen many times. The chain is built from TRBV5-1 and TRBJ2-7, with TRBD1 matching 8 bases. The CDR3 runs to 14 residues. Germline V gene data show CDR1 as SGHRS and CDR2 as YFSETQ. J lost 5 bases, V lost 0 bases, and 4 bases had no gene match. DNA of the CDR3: TGCGCCAGCAGCTTGGGCCAGGGGGCGAACGAGCAGTACTTC. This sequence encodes CASSLGQGANEQYF.